This T cell receptor (beta chain) comes out of a study of T cell responses to AZD1222 COVID-19 vaccine. Overall study findings and caveats: Targeting of unmutated variant regions was reportedly seen in nearly half of spike-specific TCRs.

With 1 base removed from V and 4 bases from J, the gap between germline ends came to 17 bases. This CDR3 has 17 amino acids. Germline loops: CDR1 LGHDT, CDR2 YNNKEL (reference sequence). This table comes from immunoSEQ multiplex PCR, and its TCRdb copy is limited to in-frame clones, with some not included. The table shows approximately 110,000 clones, with 88% occurring only once. This clone showed up just once. Its antigen is unidentified. The genes are TRBV3-1 (or the pseudogene TRBV3-2) and TRBJ2-1; D is unclear. The specimen was peripheral blood, collected on day 0 of AZD1222 vaccination. This TCR was recovered from an adult in good health. CDR3 in DNA: TGTGCCAGCAGCCAAGGATTCGGGCGAGATGTTTACAATGAGCAGTTCTTC. This codes for CASSQGFGRDVYNEQFF.